These 24 T cell receptor beta chains originate from one sample sequenced in a study of regulatory T cells in long-lasting Graves disease (dated by TCRdb to about 2021). To prepare the library, multiplex PCR was applied. The data were produced on an Illumina HiSeq 4000. iRepertoire HTBI primers and Arm-PCR amplification of CDR3 regions were used to construct TCR beta libraries. TCRdb handled the public reads itself, with Q25 trimming in fastp and clone calling in MiXCR, and kept productive beta chains. Records with the same CDR3 protein are collapsed into one entry carrying the most frequent genes and DNA. This sample lists approximately 400,000 distinct CDR3 sequences; 15% were detected once. Around 15% of the sample is in the top ten clones. This sample's time point label indicates: newly diagnosed GD, antithyroid drugs for less than 3 months. For both TCR sequencing and RNA sequencing, RNA was extracted from PBMCs in TRIzol.

These data also formed part of another study, on T cells in Graves' hyperthyroidism and ophthalmopathy.

Sequenced here: peripheral blood mononuclear cells (PBMCs), sampled at new diagnosis, from a patient treated with antithyroid drugs. All receptors come from a woman under 40 with Graves disease. Donor details come from another sample of the same person, matched by shared clones.

This clonotype occurred many times. The chain joins TRBV24-1 to TRBJ2-7; either TRBD1 or TRBD2 may fit D (5 bases each). Trimming left V 4 bases short and J 2 bases short, with 17 bases between. The CDR3 length is 16 residues. From germline, CDR1 is KGHDR and CDR2 SFDVKD. Here the CDR3 DNA reads TGTGCCACCAGTGACCAAGGGACCGAAGCCCCCTACGAGCAGTACTTC. Its translation is CATSDQGTEAPYEQYF.

This clonotype showed up just once. The J gene is TRBJ2-7, the V gene TRBV4-1; 13 bases are a match to TRBD2. The CDR3 has 18 amino acids. The germline gives CDR1 MGHRA, CDR2 YSYEKL. V gave up 0 bases and J gave up 5 bases; unmatched junction bases: 10. In DNA, the CDR3 is TGCGCCAGCAGCCAAGACCCCCTGAGGACTAGCGGGAGCCACGAGCAGTACTTC. It is translated as CASSQDPLRTSGSHEQYF.

This rearrangement joins TRBV28 to TRBJ1-2; D perhaps matches TRBD1 (5 bases). The CDR3 is made up of 13 amino acids. With 6 bases removed from V and 2 bases from J, the gap between germline ends came to 10 bases. Germline assignment: CDR1 MDHEN and CDR2 SYDVKM. The CDR3 sequence: CASREDRNYGYTF. CDR3 DNA: TGTGCCAGCAGGGAAGACAGAAACTATGGCTACACCTTC.

The V and J genes are TRBV5-5 and TRBJ2-7; D possibly corresponds to TRBD2 (7 bases). V lost 0 bases to trimming and J lost 3 bases, with 16 bases between them. Germline values: CDR1 SGHKS, CDR2 YYEKEE (reference sequence). The CDR3 is 16 amino acids. This CDR3 reads CASSLAGGGRVYEQYF. The CDR3 region has the DNA TGTGCCAGCAGCTTGGCTGGGGGGGGGCGCGTCTACGAGCAGTACTTC.

This clonotype has ten or more counts. The J gene is TRBJ2-1, the V gene TRBV20-1, with 14 bases that match TRBD2. The CDR3 is made up of 15 amino acids. The V gene end was trimmed by 5 bases and the J gene end by 5 bases; junction bases not matched to a gene: 5. Germline-derived CDR1 and CDR2 are DFQATT and SNEGSKA (reference sequence). The CDR3, as DNA: TGCAGTGCTTCGGGACTAGCGGGAGACGACAATGAGCAGTTCTTC. Translation gives CSASGLAGDDNEQFF.

There are many counts of this clonotype. The chain employs TRBV27 and TRBJ1-1, with a possible D match to TRBD1 (5 bases). V was clipped by 5 bases and J by 3 bases, with 22 bases between them. CDR3 length: 17 residues. Germline-derived CDR1 and CDR2 are MNHEY and SMNVEV (reference sequence). CDR3 sequence reads: CASSQQARGVLYTEAFF. The CDR3 nucleotides are TGTGCCAGCAGTCAACAGGCCCGGGGGGTGCTCTACACTGAAGCTTTCTTT.

This clonotype has a count of ten or more. V gene TRBV5-1 combines with J gene TRBJ1-2; D is undetermined. Germline V gene data show CDR1 as SGHRS and CDR2 as YFSETQ. V dropped 5 bases and J dropped 4 bases, with 12 bases sitting between them. The CDR3 length is 13 residues. CDR3 sequence (DNA): TGCGCCAGCAGAGCGGAAGCGATCTATGGCTACACCTTC. Translating gives CASRAEAIYGYTF. The full variable domain, completed using reference TRBV5-1 and TRBJ1-2, is KAGVTQTPRYLIKTRGQQVTLSCSPISGHRSVSWYQQTPGQGLQFLFEYFSETQRNKGNFPGRFSGRQFSNSRSEMNVSTLELGDSALYLCASRAEAIYGYTFGSGTRLTVV.

This clonotype was counted a few times. The chain carries TRBV7-3 and TRBJ2-6; TRBD1 matches 9 bases. Germline V gives CDR1 SGHTA, CDR2 FQGTGA. Germline trimming cut 1 base from V and 4 bases from J; bases unmatched to any gene: 5. The CDR3 extends over 17 amino acids. The CDR3 loop is CASSLNPQGAGANVLTF. CDR3 in DNA: TGTGCCAGCAGCTTAAACCCACAGGGGGCCGGGGCCAACGTCCTGACTTTC.

There are a few counts of this clonotype. The chain couples TRBV27 to TRBJ1-1; maybe TRBD1 (5 bases). V was trimmed by 3 bases and J by 6 bases, leaving 14 bases between them. The length of the CDR3 is 14 residues. CDR1 is MNHEY and CDR2 is SMNVEV in the germline V gene (reference sequence). For the CDR3, the DNA is TGTGCCAGCAGTTTCGAGGGGAGGAAGTCTGAAGCTTTCTTT. It encodes CASSFEGRKSEAFF.

In this sample, this clonotype turned up many times. The CDR3 DNA is TGTGCCAGCAGCACGACTAGCGGGGTCTACGAGCAGTACTTC. This encodes CASSTTSGVYEQYF. The J gene is TRBJ2-7, the V gene TRBV12-3 or TRBV12-4, with 11 bases aligning to TRBD2. The CDR3 is made up of 14 amino acids. V was pared by 6 bases and J by 3 bases, with 4 bases of the junction left unmatched.

Of note for this clonotype: A much more abundant neighbour one base away suggests this may be a read error. This sequence joins TRBV5-1 and TRBJ2-1; 9 bases map to TRBD1. Germline V gives CDR1 SGHRS, CDR2 YFSETQ. The length of the CDR3 is 15 residues. The DNA of the CDR3 is TGCCCCAGCAGCTTGGCTGGACAGGGGTCCAATGAGCAGTTCTTC. Encoded protein: CPSSLAGQGSNEQFF.

The chain links TRBV11-3 to TRBJ2-7; D is unresolved. This CDR3 has 12 residues. V was clipped by 2 bases and J by 7 bases, with 9 bases between them. Germline lookup yields CDR1 SGHNT and CDR2 YENEEA. In DNA, the CDR3 is TGTGCCAGCAGCTTAAGGACCGGAGAGCAGTACTTC. Its protein is CASSLRTGEQYF. Full variable domain (missing parts from reference TRBV11-3 and TRBJ2-7): EAGVVQSPRYKIIEKKQPVAFWCNPISGHNTLYWYLQNLGQGPELLIRYENEEAVDDSQLPKDRFSAERLKGVDSTLKIQPAELGDSAVYLCASSLRTGEQYFGPGTRLTVT.

The chain employs TRBV15 and TRBJ2-1, with TRBD1 matching over 10 bases. The J call is uncertain, as TRBJ2-7 better fits the DNA end. Germline V lookup: CDR1 LNHNV, CDR2 YYDKDF (reference sequence). CDR3 length equals 17 residues. The CDR3 is CATSTSFGTGAAYEQYF. Written as DNA, the CDR3 is TGTGCCACCAGCACCTCCTTCGGGACAGGGGCCGCCTACGAGCAGTACTTC.

The CDR3 sequence is CSATTSGRVWEYNEQFF. The CDR3 DNA reads TGCAGTGCGACGACTAGCGGGAGAGTATGGGAGTACAATGAGCAGTTCTTC. The chain combines TRBV20-1 with TRBJ2-1; 12 nucleotides align to TRBD2. The CDR3 contains 17 residues. Losses at the gene ends were 6 bases for V and 4 bases for J; bases not matched to a gene: 13. CDR1 DFQATT and CDR2 SNEGSKA come from the germline V gene (reference sequence).

V gene TRBV29-1 combines with J gene TRBJ1-1; a weak D match, TRBD1 (5 bases). V lost 5 bases, J lost 1 base, and 14 bases lay in between. The germline gives CDR1 SQVTM, CDR2 ANQGSEA. This CDR3 has 14 residues. CDR3 nucleotide sequence: TGCAGCGTTAAACTCCGGACACAGAACACTGAAGCTTTCTTT. It yields the protein CSVKLRTQNTEAFF.

V and J are TRBV4-1 and TRBJ1-4, with D possibly matching TRBD1 (5 bases). CDR1 is MGHRA, CDR2 YSYEKL, per germline. With 1 base removed from V and 0 bases from J, the gap between germline ends came to 15 bases. The CDR3 sequence is 18 residues long. CDR3 sequence: CASSQVPSGGSTNEKLFF. CDR3 DNA sequence: TGCGCCAGCAGCCAAGTGCCTTCGGGGGGGTCAACTAATGAAAAACTGTTTTTT.

This clonotype was seen a handful of times. The chain employs TRBV3-1 and TRBJ2-4; unclear D gene. The germline V gene has CDR1 LGHDT and CDR2 YNNKEL (reference sequence). V was clipped by 6 bases and J by 1 base, with 19 bases between them. This CDR3 is 17 amino acids long. CDR3: CASSPKKLPRAKNIQYF. CDR3 bases: TGTGCCAGCAGTCCGAAGAAATTACCTAGGGCCAAAAACATTCAGTACTTC.

This clonotype appeared many times. CDR3 protein: CSAGPRGVSGANVLTF. The DNA of the CDR3 is TGCAGTGCAGGGCCCCGCGGGGTCTCTGGGGCCAACGTCCTGACTTTC. The J gene is TRBJ2-6, the V gene TRBV20-1; TRBD2 might be the D (6 bases). This CDR3 is built from 16 residues. Germline lookup yields CDR1 DFQATT and CDR2 SNEGSKA (reference sequence). V lost 6 bases and J lost 0, with 15 bases in between.

This clonotype has at least ten counts. V gene TRBV7-9 combines with J gene TRBJ2-7; 7 positions agree with TRBD2. V lost 0 bases, J lost 2 bases, and 7 bases stayed unmatched. CDR1 and CDR2 (germline): SEHNR, FQNEAQ (reference sequence). CDR3 length: 16 residues. DNA of the CDR3: TGTGCCAGCAGCTTAGCGCCGGGACTACCTACCTACGAGCAGTACTTC. Translated: CASSLAPGLPTYEQYF.

This clonotype appeared many times. The rearrangement links TRBV5-6 to TRBJ1-1; D is uncertain. The CDR3 runs 14 residues. The V gene lost 2 bases and the J gene lost 0 bases, with 8 bases spanning the gap. CDR1 is SGHDT, CDR2 YYEEEE, per germline. The CDR3 DNA reads as TGTGCCAGCAGCTTCGGACTCATGAACACTGAAGCTTTCTTT. Residues: CASSFGLMNTEAFF.

CDR3 sequence reads: CASNIEGQGTGNEQFF. In DNA form, the CDR3 reads TGCGCCAGCAACATAGAGGGACAGGGGACGGGCAATGAGCAGTTCTTC. The chain links TRBV5-1 to TRBJ2-1; 10 bases match TRBD1. This CDR3 has 16 residues. After removal of 6 bases from V and 6 bases from J, the junction contained 12 bases not matched to a gene. The germline V gene encodes CDR1 SGHRS and CDR2 YFSETQ.

In its sample, this clonotype was seen a few times. A read error may explain this, as a much larger clone is one base away. The chain has TRBV9 and TRBJ2-3, with D unclear. The ends were cut back, 0 bases at V and 4 bases at J, with 3 bases in the middle. The CDR3 is 12 residues long. From germline, CDR1 is SGDLS and CDR2 YYNGEE. CDR3 sequence reads: CASSVGADTQYF. The CDR3 coding sequence is TGTGCCAGCAGCGTAGGGGCAGATACGCAGTATTTT.

This clonotype was observed a handful of times. The chain uses TRBV5-6 and TRBJ2-5; TRBD2 matches 14 bases. There are 17 residues in the CDR3. Germline CDR1 reads SGHDT; CDR2 reads YYEEEE. Unmatched junction bases numbered 4, after V lost 3 bases and J lost 0 bases. CDR3: CASSSGLAGVYQETQYF. CDR3 nucleotide sequence: TGTGCCAGCAGCTCGGGACTAGCGGGAGTTTACCAAGAGACCCAGTACTTC.

The J gene is TRBJ2-1, the V gene TRBV20-1, with 7 bases lining up with TRBD2. The CDR3 consists of 15 residues. Germline CDR1 and CDR2: DFQATT and SNEGSKA (reference sequence). V was clipped by 6 bases and J by 1 base; unmatched bases: 9. The CDR3 spells CSAIDPGGSYNEQFF. The CDR3 coding sequence is TGCAGTGCCATCGATCCGGGAGGATCCTACAATGAGCAGTTCTTC.